The rows below give T cell receptor beta chains drawn from one sample of a study of blood T cell repertoires in COVID-19. Clones were read by immunoSEQ multiplex PCR, and TCRdb kept only the in-frame ones, dropping some. The data hold approximately 220,000 clones, with around 81% observed a single time. The sequenced sample consisted of peripheral blood. The receptor source for this set is a woman aged 55 to 70 with acute or convalescent COVID-19. Each CDR3 is given with its conserved first and last residue. The order of the fields is CDR3 length, clone size, V gene, J gene, D gene, CDR3 DNA, CDR3 protein. A D gene is named only where the DNA matches it firmly. Expanded clones get a size class; other rows say once, few or many, or leave the size out.

14	-	TRBV28	TRBJ2-3	TRBD2	TGTGCCAGCAGTTGGGGGGGTCGGGCAGATACGCAGTATTTT	CASSWGGRADTQYF
16	-	TRBV10-3	TRBJ1-3	-	TGTGCCATCAGTGAGATCGGGATTATCTCTGGAAACACCATATATTTT	CAISEIGIISGNTIYF
14	-	TRBV6-2/TRBV6-3	TRBJ2-1	TRBD1	TGTGCCAGCAGTTACTCCGGGACAGGAAAGGAGCAGTTCTTC	CASSYSGTGKEQFF
14	-	TRBV7-2	TRBJ1-1	-	TGTGCCAGCAGCCTAAGACAGATGAACACTGAAGCTTTCTTT	CASSLRQMNTEAFF
17	-	TRBV30	TRBJ2-5	TRBD2	TGTGCCTGGGCCGCCGGGCAGACTAGCTGGAGTGGAGAGACCCAGTACTTC	CAWAAGQTSWSGETQYF
14	once	TRBV7-2	TRBJ2-5	-	TGTGCCAGCAGCTTAGGAGGGAGAGGAGAGACCCAGTACTTC	CASSLGGRGETQYF
11	-	TRBV6-5	TRBJ2-7	-	TGTGCCAGCAGTTCACACTACGAGCAGTACTTC	CASSSHYEQYF
14	once	TRBV11-2	TRBJ2-2	-	TGTGCCAGCAGCTTAACCCGGGCGGGCGGGGAGCTGTTTTTT	CASSLTRAGGELFF
15	-	TRBV5-1	TRBJ2-3	TRBD1	TGCGCCAGCAGCTCACAGGGGGCGCGGACAGATACGCAGTATTTT	CASSSQGARTDTQYF
13	-	TRBV7-2	TRBJ1-2	TRBD1	TGTGCCAGCAGCCCGGGGCAGGGGGGTGGCTACACCTTC	CASSPGQGGGYTF
14	-	TRBV5-1	TRBJ1-2	-	TGCGCCAGCAGCCGCGCGGGAGAGGGTTATGGCTACACCTTC	CASSRAGEGYGYTF
14	-	TRBV3-1/TRBV3-2	TRBJ2-5	TRBD2	TGTGCCAGCAGCCAAAGATCGAGCGGGGGGACCCAGTACTTC	CASSQRSSGGTQYF
16	-	TRBV7-9	TRBJ1-2	-	TGTGCCAGCAGCTTAGATCTCTTGGGGGCGAACTATGGCTACACCTTC	CASSLDLLGANYGYTF
15	-	TRBV5-6	TRBJ2-1	-	TGTGCCAGCAGCCCCGGGGGTAGGTCCTACAATGAGCAGTTCTTC	CASSPGGRSYNEQFF
17	few	TRBV7-6	TRBJ1-4	TRBD1	TGTGCCAGCAGCTTAGATTTAGGGGGCTCACCAAATGAAAAACTGTTTTTT	CASSLDLGGSPNEKLFF
13	-	TRBV19	TRBJ2-7	TRBD1	TGTGCCACCGGACAGGGGCTCCCGGGGGAGCAGTACTTC	CATGQGLPGEQYF
14	-	TRBV28	TRBJ2-2	-	TGTGCCAGCAGTTTGTCCGTCGGGTCCGGGGAGCTGTTTTTT	CASSLSVGSGELFF
15	once	TRBV5-4	TRBJ1-2	-	TGTGCCAGCAGCTTGGGCCCGGTAGACAAGTATGGCTACACCTTC	CASSLGPVDKYGYTF
14	few	TRBV20-1	TRBJ1-5	-	TGCAGTGCTCGTGACCGGGGGGGAAGTCAGCCCCAGCATTTT	CSARDRGGSQPQHF
14	-	TRBV5-6	TRBJ1-4	-	TGTGCCAGCAGCTTGGGACAGCCGAATGAAAAACTGTTTTTT	CASSLGQPNEKLFF
15	-	TRBV7-4	TRBJ1-3	-	TGTGCCAGCGTTGGCTTCCGATACTCTGGAAACACCATATATTTT	CASVGFRYSGNTIYF
15	-	TRBV2	TRBJ1-2	TRBD1	TGTGCCAGCGAGGGACAGGGTGCGAAAGCAGGTGGCTACACCTTC	CASEGQGAKAGGYTF
14	-	TRBV7-6	TRBJ1-4	TRBD1	TGTGCCAGCAGCCAGGGGACAGGGTGGGAAAAACTGTTTTTT	CASSQGTGWEKLFF
15	-	TRBV2	TRBJ1-1	TRBD1	TGTGCCAGCAGCTGGGACAGGGGTAGGAACACTGAAGCTTTCTTT	CASSWDRGRNTEAFF
15	few	TRBV20-1	TRBJ1-1	TRBD1	TGCAGTGCTAGTAAGGGGGCAGCAATGAACACTGAAGCTTTCTTT	CSASKGAAMNTEAFF
13	once	TRBV24-1	TRBJ1-6	TRBD1	TGTGCCACCAACCGGGACAGCAATTCACCCCTCCACTTT	CATNRDSNSPLHF
15	-	TRBV9	TRBJ2-3	TRBD2	TGTGCCAGCAGCGTAAGCGGGGGGGAATGGGATACGCAGTATTTT	CASSVSGGEWDTQYF
11	-	TRBV2	TRBJ2-3	-	TGTGCCAGCATGGGTGACTACACGCAGTATTTT	CASMGDYTQYF
15	-	TRBV5-6	TRBJ1-1	TRBD1	TGTGCCAGCAGCTTACTGAACAGGGGGAACACTGAAGCTTTCTTT	CASSLLNRGNTEAFF
11	-	TRBV12-5	TRBJ2-5	-	TGTGCTAGTGGTTGGCAGGAGACCCAGTACTTC	CASGWQETQYF
14	-	TRBV19	TRBJ1-4	TRBD1	TGTGCCAGTAGTTTTAGGGGGCTTGGTGAAAAACTGTTTTTT	CASSFRGLGEKLFF
14	-	TRBV3-1/TRBV3-2	TRBJ2-1	-	TGTGCCAGCAGCCAAGATCGGGGCTACAATGAGCAGTTCTTC	CASSQDRGYNEQFF
12	-	TRBV7-9	TRBJ1-4	-	TGTGCCAGCAGTTCCCAGTCAGAAAAACTGTTTTTT	CASSSQSEKLFF
13	-	TRBV15	TRBJ1-4	-	TGTGCCACCAGCAGATCAAAGGAGGAAAAACTGTTTTTT	CATSRSKEEKLFF
13	-	TRBV12-3/TRBV12-4	TRBJ2-5	-	TGTGCCAGCTCTTCGGGGTTCCAAGAGACCCAGTACTTC	CASSSGFQETQYF
16	few	TRBV19	TRBJ2-2	TRBD2	TGTGCCAGTAGTATTCTCAGCGGGGGGTCCACCGGGGAGCTGTTTTTT	CASSILSGGSTGELFF
16	-	TRBV6-5	TRBJ2-1	TRBD2	TGTGCCAGCAGTTACTCCTCCGGGACTAGATACAATGAGCAGTTCTTC	CASSYSSGTRYNEQFF
14	-	TRBV19	TRBJ1-4	TRBD1	TGTGCCAGTAGGGGACAGGGGGCCTCTGAAAAACTGTTTTTT	CASRGQGASEKLFF
14	-	TRBV5-4	TRBJ1-2	TRBD1	TGTGCCAGCAGCATTACAGGGGCTAACTATGGCTACACCTTC	CASSITGANYGYTF
13	-	TRBV6-9	TRBJ2-5	-	TGTGCCAGCAGTTATGTCGCAGGAGAGACCCAGTACTTC	CASSYVAGETQYF
11	-	TRBV7-2	TRBJ1-1	-	TGTGCCTGCAGTAGGAACACTGAAGCTTTCTTT	CACSRNTEAFF
14	-	TRBV6-5	TRBJ1-2	-	TGTGCCAGCAGTTACTCGGACCTCGGGGGAGGCTACACCTTC	CASSYSDLGGGYTF
14	-	TRBV2	TRBJ2-7	-	TGTGCCAGCAGTGAAGGCACCGGAGTATTCGAGCAGTACTTC	CASSEGTGVFEQYF
17	-	TRBV7-6	TRBJ1-2	TRBD1	TGTGCCAGCAGCTTAGTGGATCCGGGACAGGGGTACTATGGCTACACCTTC	CASSLVDPGQGYYGYTF
15	-	TRBV7-9	TRBJ1-4	TRBD1	TGTGCCAGCAGCTTGGGGACAGGGTATAATGAAAAACTGTTTTTT	CASSLGTGYNEKLFF
13	-	TRBV7-9	TRBJ1-4	-	TGTGCCAGCAGCCCCACCGCTATCGGAAAACTGTTTTTT	CASSPTAIGKLFF
15	-	TRBV19	TRBJ2-3	-	TGTGCCAGTAGTATAGGCAGGGGAGGCACAGATACGCAGTATTTT	CASSIGRGGTDTQYF
16	-	TRBV6-1	TRBJ2-1	TRBD2	TGTGCCAGCAGTGCCCCTACTAGCGGGGTAAACAATGAGCAGTTCTTC	CASSAPTSGVNNEQFF